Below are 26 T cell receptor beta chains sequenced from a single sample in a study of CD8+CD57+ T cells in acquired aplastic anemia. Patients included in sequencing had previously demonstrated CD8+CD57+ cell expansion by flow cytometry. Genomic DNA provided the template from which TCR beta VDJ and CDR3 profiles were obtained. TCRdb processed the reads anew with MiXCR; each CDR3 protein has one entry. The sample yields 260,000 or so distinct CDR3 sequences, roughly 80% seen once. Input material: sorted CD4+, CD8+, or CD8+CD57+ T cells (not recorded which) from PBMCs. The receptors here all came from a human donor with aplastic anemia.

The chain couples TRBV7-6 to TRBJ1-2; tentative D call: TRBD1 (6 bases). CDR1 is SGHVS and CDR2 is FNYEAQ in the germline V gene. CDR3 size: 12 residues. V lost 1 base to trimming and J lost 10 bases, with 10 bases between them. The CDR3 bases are TGTGCCAGCAGCTTAGGAGACAGGTCCTACACCTTC. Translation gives CASSLGDRSYTF.

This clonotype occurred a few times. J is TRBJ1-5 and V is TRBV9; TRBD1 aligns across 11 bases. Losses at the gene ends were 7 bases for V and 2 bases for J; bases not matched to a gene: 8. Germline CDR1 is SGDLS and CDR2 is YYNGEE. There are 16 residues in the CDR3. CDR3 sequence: CASGTGGDSRNQPQHF. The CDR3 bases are TGTGCCAGCGGGACAGGGGGGGACAGCCGCAATCAGCCCCAGCATTTT. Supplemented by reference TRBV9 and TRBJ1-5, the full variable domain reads DSGVTQTPKHLITATGQRVTLRCSPRSGDLSVYWYQQSLDQGLQFLIQYYNGEERAKGNILERFSAQQFPDLHSELNLSSLELGDSALYFCASGTGGDSRNQPQHFGDGTRLSIL.

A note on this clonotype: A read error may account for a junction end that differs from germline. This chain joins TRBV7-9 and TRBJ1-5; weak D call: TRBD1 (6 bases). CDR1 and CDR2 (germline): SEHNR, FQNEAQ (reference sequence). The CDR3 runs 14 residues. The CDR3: CASSFQKSGGRHEF. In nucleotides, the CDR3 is TGTGCCAGCAGCTTTCAAAAAAGCGGGGGGCGCCATGAGTTT.

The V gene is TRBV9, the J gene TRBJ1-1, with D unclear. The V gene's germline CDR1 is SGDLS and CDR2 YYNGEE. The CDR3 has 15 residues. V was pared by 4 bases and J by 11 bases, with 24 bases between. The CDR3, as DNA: TGTGCCAGCAGCTTAGGGTCAGATACGCAGTATGTTGCTTTCTTT. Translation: CASSLGSDTQYVAFF.

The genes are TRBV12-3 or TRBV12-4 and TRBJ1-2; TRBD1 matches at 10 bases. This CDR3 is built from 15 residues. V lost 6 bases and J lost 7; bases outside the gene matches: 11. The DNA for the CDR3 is TGTGCCAGCAGCCAAGTGGGACAGGGGAGGGGTGGCTACACCTTC. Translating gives CASSQVGQGRGGYTF.

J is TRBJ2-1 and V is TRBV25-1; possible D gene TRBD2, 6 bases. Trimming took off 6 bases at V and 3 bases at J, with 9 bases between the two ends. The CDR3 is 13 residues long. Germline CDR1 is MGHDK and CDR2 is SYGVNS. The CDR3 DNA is TGTGCCAGCAGCGGGACTTACTACAATGAGCAGTTCTTC. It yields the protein CASSGTYYNEQFF. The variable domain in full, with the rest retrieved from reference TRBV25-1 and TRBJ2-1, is EADIYQTPRYLVIGTGKKITLECSQTMGHDKMYWYQQDPGMELHLIHYSYGVNSTEKGDLSSESTVSRIRTEHFPLTLESARPSHTSQYLCASSGTYYNEQFFGPGTRLTVL.

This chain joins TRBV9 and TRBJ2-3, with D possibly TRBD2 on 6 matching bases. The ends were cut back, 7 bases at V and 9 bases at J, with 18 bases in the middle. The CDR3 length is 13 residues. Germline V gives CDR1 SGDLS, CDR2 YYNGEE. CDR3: CASGHGSRETQYF. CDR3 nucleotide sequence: TGTGCCAGCGGGCACGGGAGCAGAGAAACGCAGTATTTT.

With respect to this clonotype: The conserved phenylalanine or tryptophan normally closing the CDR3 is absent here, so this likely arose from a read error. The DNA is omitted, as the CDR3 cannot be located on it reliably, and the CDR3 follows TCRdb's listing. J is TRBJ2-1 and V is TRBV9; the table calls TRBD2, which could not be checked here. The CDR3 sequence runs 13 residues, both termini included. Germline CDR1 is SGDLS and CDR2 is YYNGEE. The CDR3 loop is CASRVGGDHEHFV.

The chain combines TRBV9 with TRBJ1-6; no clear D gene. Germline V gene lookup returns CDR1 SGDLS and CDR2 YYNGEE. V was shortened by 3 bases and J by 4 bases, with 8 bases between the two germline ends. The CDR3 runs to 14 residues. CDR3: CASSASLYNSPLHF. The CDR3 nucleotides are TGTGCCAGCAGCGCTTCCCTGTATAATTCACCCCTCCACTTT.

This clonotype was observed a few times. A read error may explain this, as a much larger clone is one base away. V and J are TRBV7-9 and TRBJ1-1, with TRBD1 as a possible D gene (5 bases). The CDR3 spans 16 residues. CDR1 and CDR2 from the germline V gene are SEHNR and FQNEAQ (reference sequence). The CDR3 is CASSFQRSGGSAEAFF. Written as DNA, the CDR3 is TGTGCCAGCAGCTTTCAAAGAAGCGGGGGGAGCGCTGAGGCTTTCTTT.

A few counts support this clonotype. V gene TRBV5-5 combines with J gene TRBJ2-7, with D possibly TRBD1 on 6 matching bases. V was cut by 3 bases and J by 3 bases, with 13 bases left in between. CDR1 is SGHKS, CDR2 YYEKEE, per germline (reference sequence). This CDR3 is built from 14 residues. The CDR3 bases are TGTGCCAGCAGCTCCTCACAGGGTAACTACGAGCAGTACTTC. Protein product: CASSSSQGNYEQYF. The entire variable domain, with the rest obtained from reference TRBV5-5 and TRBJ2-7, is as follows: DAGVTQSPTHLIKTRGQQVTLRCSPISGHKSVSWYQQVLGQGPQFIFQYYEKEERGRGNFPDRFSARQFPNYSSELNVNALLLGDSALYLCASSSSQGNYEQYFGPGTRLTVT.

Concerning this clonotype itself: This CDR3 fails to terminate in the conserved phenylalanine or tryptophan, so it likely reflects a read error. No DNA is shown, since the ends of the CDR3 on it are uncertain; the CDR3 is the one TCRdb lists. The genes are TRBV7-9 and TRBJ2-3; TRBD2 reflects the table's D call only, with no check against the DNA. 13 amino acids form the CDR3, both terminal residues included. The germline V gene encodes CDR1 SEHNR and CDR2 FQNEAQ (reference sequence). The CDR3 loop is CASRYGRGEMLYV.

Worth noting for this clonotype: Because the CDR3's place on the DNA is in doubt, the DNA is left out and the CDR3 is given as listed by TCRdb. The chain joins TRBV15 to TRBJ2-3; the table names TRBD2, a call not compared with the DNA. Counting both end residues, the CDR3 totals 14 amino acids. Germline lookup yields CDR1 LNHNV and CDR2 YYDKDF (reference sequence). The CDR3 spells CATSVAGGAYAQYF.

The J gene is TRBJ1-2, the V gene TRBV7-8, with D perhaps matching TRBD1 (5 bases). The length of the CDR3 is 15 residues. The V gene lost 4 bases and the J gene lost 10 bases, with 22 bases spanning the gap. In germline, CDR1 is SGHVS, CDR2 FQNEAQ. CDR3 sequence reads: CASSCGGTAKQFYTF. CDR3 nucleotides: TGTGCCAGCAGCTGCGGGGGAACGGCTAAACAGTTCTACACCTTC.

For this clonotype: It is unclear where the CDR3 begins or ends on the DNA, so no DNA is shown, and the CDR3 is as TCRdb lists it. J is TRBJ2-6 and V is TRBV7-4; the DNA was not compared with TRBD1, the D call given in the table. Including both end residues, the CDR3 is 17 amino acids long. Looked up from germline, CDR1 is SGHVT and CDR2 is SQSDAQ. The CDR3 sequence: CASSVGVTSSTSGVPTF.

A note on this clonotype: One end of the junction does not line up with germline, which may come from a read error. The CDR3 coding sequence is TGTGCCACCAGCAGAGACAGCGGGCAAGAGGCGCAGTATTTC. As protein: CATSRDSGQEAQYF. The chain carries TRBV15 and TRBJ2-5, with D possibly TRBD2 on 6 matching bases. Germline assignment: CDR1 LNHNV and CDR2 YYDKDF (reference sequence). The CDR3 is 14 amino acids.

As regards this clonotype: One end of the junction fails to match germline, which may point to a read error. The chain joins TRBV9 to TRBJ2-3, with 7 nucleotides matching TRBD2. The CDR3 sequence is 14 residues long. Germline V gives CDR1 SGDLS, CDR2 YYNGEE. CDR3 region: CASSVGSGRAYFDF. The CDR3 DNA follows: TGTGCCAGCAGCGTAGGGTCAGGGAGGGCGTATTTTGATTTT.

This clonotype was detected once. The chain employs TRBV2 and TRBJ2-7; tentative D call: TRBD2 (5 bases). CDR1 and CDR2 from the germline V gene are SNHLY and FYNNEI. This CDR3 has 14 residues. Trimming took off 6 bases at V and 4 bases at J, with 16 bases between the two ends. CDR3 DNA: TGTGCCAGCAGCGGCCGAGAGCTAGCATACGAGCAGTACTTC. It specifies CASSGRELAYEQYF.

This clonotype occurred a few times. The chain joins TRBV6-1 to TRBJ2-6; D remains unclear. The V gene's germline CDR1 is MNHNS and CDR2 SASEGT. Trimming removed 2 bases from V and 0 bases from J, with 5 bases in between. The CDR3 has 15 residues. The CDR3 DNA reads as TGTGCCAGCAGTGAACACAGCTCTGGGGCCAACGTCCTGACTTTC. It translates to CASSEHSSGANVLTF.

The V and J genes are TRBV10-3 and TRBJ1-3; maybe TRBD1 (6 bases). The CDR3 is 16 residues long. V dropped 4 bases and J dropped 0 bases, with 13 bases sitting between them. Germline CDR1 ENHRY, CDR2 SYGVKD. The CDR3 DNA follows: TGTGCCATCAGTGGAGCCACAGGGTCCTCTGGAAACACCATATATTTT. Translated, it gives CAISGATGSSGNTIYF.

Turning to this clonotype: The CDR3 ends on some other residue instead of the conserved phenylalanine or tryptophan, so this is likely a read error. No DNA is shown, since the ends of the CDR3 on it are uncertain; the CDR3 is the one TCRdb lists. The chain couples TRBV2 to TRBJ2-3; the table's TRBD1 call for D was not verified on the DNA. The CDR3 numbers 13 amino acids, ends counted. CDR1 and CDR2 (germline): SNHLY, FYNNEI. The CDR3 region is CASGDVEPVPYEH.

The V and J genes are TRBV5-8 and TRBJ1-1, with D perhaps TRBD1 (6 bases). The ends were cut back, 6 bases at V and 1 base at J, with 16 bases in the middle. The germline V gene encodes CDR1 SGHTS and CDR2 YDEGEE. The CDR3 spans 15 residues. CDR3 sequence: CASTGDLTGNTEAFF. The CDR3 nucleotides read TGTGCCAGCACAGGGGATCTAACAGGGAACACTGAAGCTTTCTTT.

The CDR3 DNA reads as TGTGCCAGCAGCTCATCGGACAGGGGATATGGCTACACCTTC. It is translated as CASSSSDRGYGYTF. This sequence joins TRBV13 and TRBJ1-2; 9 bases line up with TRBD1. Germline V gene data show CDR1 as PRHDT and CDR2 as FYEKMQ (reference sequence). V dropped 4 bases and J dropped 5; count of bases not matched to a gene: 5. CDR3 length: 14 residues.

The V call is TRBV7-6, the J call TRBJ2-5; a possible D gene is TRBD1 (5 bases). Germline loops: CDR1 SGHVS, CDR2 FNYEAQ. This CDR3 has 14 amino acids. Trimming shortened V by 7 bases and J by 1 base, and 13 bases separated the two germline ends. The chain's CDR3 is CASTLGVSQETQYF. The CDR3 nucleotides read TGTGCCAGCACCCTAGGGGTTAGCCAAGAGACCCAGTACTTC.

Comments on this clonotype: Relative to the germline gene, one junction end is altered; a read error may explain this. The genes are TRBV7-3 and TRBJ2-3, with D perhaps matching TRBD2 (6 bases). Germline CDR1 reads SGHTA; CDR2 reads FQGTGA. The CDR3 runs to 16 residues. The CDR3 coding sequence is TGTGCCAGCAGCTTAGGGACTGGCCGCGATACGGATACTCAGTATTTT. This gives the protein CASSLGTGRDTDTQYF.

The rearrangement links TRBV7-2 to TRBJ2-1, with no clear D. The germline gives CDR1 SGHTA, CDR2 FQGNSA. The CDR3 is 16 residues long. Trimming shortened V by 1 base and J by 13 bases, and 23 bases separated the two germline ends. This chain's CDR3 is CASSLGFSTYGYTQFF. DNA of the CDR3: TGTGCCAGCAGCTTAGGATTCAGTACCTATGGCTACACCCAGTTCTTC.